Listed below are T cell receptor beta chains from one sample, sequenced in a study of a mutant IDH1 vaccine in newly diagnosed glioma. Produced via immunoSEQ multiplex PCR; TCRdb's table is partial and in-frame only. The repertoire holds 50,000 to 65,000 clones, with roughly 80% as singletons. The sequences come from PBMCs, collected from a glioma patient treated with radiotherapy, temozolomide or both. These receptor sequences come from a man between 18 and 35 years old with glioma. The CDR3 runs from the conserved cysteine through the conserved F or W. D genes are given only for firm matches. Rows may omit the clone size; those that give it use once, few, many or a size class.

j_gene | abundance | v_gene | d_gene | CDR3nt | CDR3aa
TRBJ2-5 | NA | TRBV5-1 | NA | TGCGCCAGCAGCTTGGATACGATCGGGGAGACCCAGTACTTC | CASSLDTIGETQYF
TRBJ2-1 | NA | TRBV29-1 | TRBD2 | TGCAGCGTTGATTCCGGGAGGTTGCAGTTCTTC | CSVDSGRLQFF
TRBJ1-1 | once | TRBV7-2 | TRBD1 | TGTGCCAGCAGCCCTAGACAGGGAATGAACACTGAAGCTTTCTTT | CASSPRQGMNTEAFF
TRBJ2-7 | NA | TRBV7-9 | NA | TGTGCCAGCAGCACTGAGGGGGGACAGAGACTTTACGAGCAGTACTTC | CASSTEGGQRLYEQYF
TRBJ1-1 | NA | TRBV5-1 | NA | TGCGCCAGCAGGGTGAACACTGAAGCTTTCTTT | CASRVNTEAFF
TRBJ1-1 | medium-sized | TRBV5-6 | TRBD1 | TGTGCCAGCAGCTTGTTCGGGTCAGGGGGGAACACTGAAGCTTTCTTT | CASSLFGSGGNTEAFF
TRBJ1-1 | NA | TRBV27 | NA | TGTGCCAGCAGTTTACGGGGGTCAAACACTGAAGCTTTCTTT | CASSLRGSNTEAFF
TRBJ1-5 | few | TRBV6-1 | TRBD1 | TGTGCCAGCAGTGGGGGACAGGGGATGAATCAGCCCCAGCATTTT | CASSGGQGMNQPQHF
TRBJ2-2 | NA | TRBV12-5 | TRBD2 | TGTGCTAGTGGTTTGGTACAAACTAGCGGAAGGAACACCGGGGAGCTGTTTTTT | CASGLVQTSGRNTGELFF
TRBJ2-2 | once | TRBV30 | NA | TGTGCCTGGACGGCTGGGGCCGGGGAGCTGTTTTTT | CAWTAGAGELFF
TRBJ1-3 | NA | TRBV13 | NA | TGTGCCAGCGGCTACGGTTACTCTGGAAACACCATATATTTT | CASGYGYSGNTIYF
TRBJ2-2 | NA | TRBV5-4 | NA | TGTGCCAGCAGCCCGATGGGACTGAACACCGGGGAGCTGTTTTTT | CASSPMGLNTGELFF
TRBJ1-2 | NA | TRBV30 | TRBD1 | TGTGCCTGGACCCAACAGGGGGGTGGCTACACCTTC | CAWTQQGGGYTF
TRBJ2-7 | NA | TRBV18 | NA | TGTGCCAGCTCCCCCGGCCCAGGCTCCTACGAGCAGTACTTC | CASSPGPGSYEQYF
TRBJ2-3 | NA | TRBV10-3 | TRBD2 | TGTGCCATCAGATCGGCGGGAGGGGGCACAGATACGCAGTATTTT | CAIRSAGGGTDTQYF
TRBJ2-5 | once | TRBV7-9 | NA | TGTGCCAGCAGCGATGACCGGGACCGACGGGAGACCCAGTACTTC | CASSDDRDRRETQYF
TRBJ2-7 | NA | TRBV29-1 | NA | TGCAGCGTTAGACCCAAGGGCCTCTACGAGCAGTACTTC | CSVRPKGLYEQYF
TRBJ1-1 | NA | TRBV19 | NA | TGTGCCAGTAGTATTTCACAGGTGCCCATGAACACTGAAGCTTTCTTT | CASSISQVPMNTEAFF
TRBJ1-1 | NA | TRBV2 | TRBD1 | TGTGCCAGCAGTGCTCCCCTGGGCAGGGGGACTGAAGCTTTCTTT | CASSAPLGRGTEAFF
TRBJ1-5 | NA | TRBV4-1 | TRBD1 | TGCGCCAGCAGCCAAGTCGGGACAGGGAATCAGCCCCAGCATTTT | CASSQVGTGNQPQHF
TRBJ1-5 | medium-sized | TRBV18 | NA | TGTGCCAGCTCCCCCCGCGGGGGGCAGCCCCAGCATTTT | CASSPRGGQPQHF
TRBJ1-1 | few | TRBV18 | NA | TGTGCCAGCTCACCTGCAGTGAACACTGAAGCTTTCTTT | CASSPAVNTEAFF
TRBJ1-1 | NA | TRBV2 | NA | TGTGCCAGCAGTGTCACCCTTGAAGCTTTCTTT | CASSVTLEAFF
TRBJ2-7 | NA | TRBV27 | NA | TGTGCCAGCAGTTTATCGGGGCAGGGAAAGTACGAGCAGTACTTC | CASSLSGQGKYEQYF
TRBJ2-7 | once | TRBV6-1 | TRBD2 | TGTGCCAGCAGCGAAAGGGCTCCCGGGACTAGAATCGGCTACGAGCAGTACTTC | CASSERAPGTRIGYEQYF
TRBJ2-1 | NA | TRBV27 | TRBD2 | TGTGCCAGCAGGCTAGCGGGAGCGTACAATGAGCAGTTCTTC | CASRLAGAYNEQFF
TRBJ2-2 | NA | TRBV9 | NA | TGTGCCAGCAGCCCCACATCTCTTAGACAGGACACCGGGGAGCTGTTTTTT | CASSPTSLRQDTGELFF
TRBJ1-5 | NA | TRBV6-5 | NA | TGTGCCAGCAGTTACCGCAGGGGAGGCAATCAGCCCCAGCATTTT | CASSYRRGGNQPQHF
TRBJ1-2 | NA | TRBV25-1 | NA | TGTGCCAGCAGTCCAGGGTTCTATGGCTACACCTTC | CASSPGFYGYTF
TRBJ1-6 | few | TRBV6-1 | NA | TGTGCCAGCAGTGTGAGCTGGGAGGGACATTCACCCCTCCACTTT | CASSVSWEGHSPLHF
TRBJ1-1 | few | TRBV7-9 | NA | TGTGCCAGCAGCTTGGAACTGAACACTGAAGCTTTCTTT | CASSLELNTEAFF
TRBJ1-1 | NA | TRBV5-1 | TRBD1 | TGCGCCAGCAGCTCCCGGACAGGGCCTTACACTGAAGCTTTCTTT | CASSSRTGPYTEAFF
TRBJ2-7 | NA | TRBV2 | TRBD1 | TGTGCCAGCAGAGCAATGGACAGGGGCGCCAACGAGCAGTACTTC | CASRAMDRGANEQYF
TRBJ2-7 | NA | TRBV5-1 | NA | TGCGCCAGCAGCTTGACCCCGACAGGCGCGGTCGAGCAGTACTTC | CASSLTPTGAVEQYF
TRBJ2-5 | once | TRBV6-5 | TRBD1 | TGTGCCAGCAGTTACACAGGACAGGGCTTGGCCCAGTACTTC | CASSYTGQGLAQYF
TRBJ2-7 | NA | TRBV15 | TRBD1 | TGTGCCACCAGCAGAGATTCCCCTTGGGGACAGTGGTACGAGCAGTACTTC | CATSRDSPWGQWYEQYF
TRBJ2-7 | once | TRBV4-3 | NA | TGCGCCAGCAGCCAAGTTGTGGGGGTCCAGGACGAGCAGTACTTC | CASSQVVGVQDEQYF
TRBJ1-2 | once | TRBV29-1 | NA | TGCAGCGTCAAGTCTGGCGGATTCTATGGCTACACCTTC | CSVKSGGFYGYTF
TRBJ2-5 | NA | TRBV20-1 | NA | TGCAGTGCTAGTCAAAGGGCCCAGTACTTC | CSASQRAQYF
TRBJ1-3 | NA | TRBV9 | NA | TGTGCCAGCAGCCCGACAGCTCTCTCTGGAAACACCATATATTTT | CASSPTALSGNTIYF
TRBJ1-5 | NA | TRBV30 | NA | TGTGCCTGGAGTGGGGGGGGCAATCAGCCCCAGCATTTT | CAWSGGGNQPQHF
TRBJ2-1 | NA | TRBV5-1 | TRBD2 | TGCGCCAGCAGCTTCATAGCGGGAGGTCGGAATGAGCAGTTCTTC | CASSFIAGGRNEQFF
TRBJ2-5 | NA | TRBV5-1 | TRBD1 | TGCGCCAGCAGCTGGGTTGGACAGGGTTCGGAGACCCAGTACTTC | CASSWVGQGSETQYF
TRBJ1-3 | once | TRBV6-5 | NA | TGTGCCAGCAGTTACTCACTGTCTGCAGCTGGAAACACCATATATTTT | CASSYSLSAAGNTIYF
TRBJ1-4 | few | TRBV6-1 | TRBD1 | TGTGCCAGCAGTGCGGACAGGGGGTTCTCAAATGAAAAACTGTTTTTT | CASSADRGFSNEKLFF
TRBJ2-3 | NA | TRBV15 | NA | TGTGCCACCAGCAAAGGGGCGGATACGCAGTATTTT | CATSKGADTQYF
TRBJ1-2 | NA | TRBV6-5 | TRBD1 | TGTGCGGCGGGACAGCTTTACTATGGCTACACCTTC | CAAGQLYYGYTF
TRBJ2-7 | NA | TRBV5-1 | NA | TGCGCCAGCACCCGGTGGTCTCCGTACGAGCAGTACTTC | CASTRWSPYEQYF
TRBJ1-1 | few | TRBV2 | NA | TGTGCCAGCCTCCCGAACCCGAACACTGAAGCTTTCTTT | CASLPNPNTEAFF
TRBJ2-4 | NA | TRBV7-2 | NA | TGTGCCAGCAGCCCGACCTCTCCCCGCGGTCAGTACTTC | CASSPTSPRGQYF